One and the same sample provided the 20 T cell receptor beta chains below, sequenced in a study of T-cell memory formation after mild COVID-19. TCRdb reanalysed the 5' RACE reads using MiXCR and keeps one entry per CDR3 protein. The sample comprises approximately 180,000 distinct CDR3 sequences, approximately 16% of which are singletons, and around 2% rests with the top ten. Material: PBMCs or a T cell subset sorted from them (not recorded which). The source of these receptors is an adult woman who had mild COVID-19 (a few samples of this study predate the infection). Cell type and time point are not known.

The rearrangement joins TRBV20-1 to TRBJ2-5; TRBD2 matches at 8 bases. From germline, CDR1 is DFQATT and CDR2 SNEGSKA (reference sequence). Trimming removed 3 bases from V and 4 bases from J; junction bases left unmatched: 7. This CDR3 is 14 amino acids long. The CDR3 bases are TGCAGTGCTAGTCGCTTTGGACTAGCAGAGACCCAGTACTTC. The encoded protein is CSASRFGLAETQYF.

The V gene is TRBV7-2, the J gene TRBJ2-1; possibly TRBD2 for D (6 bases). The CDR3 extends over 12 amino acids. CDR1 and CDR2 from the germline V gene are SGHTA and FQGNSA. Trimming removed 5 bases at V and 13 bases at J, with 15 bases between. The CDR3 region has the DNA TGTGCCAGCAGCCCCGGCGCTAGCGTTCAGTTCTTC. As protein: CASSPGASVQFF.

The rearrangement uses TRBV6-5 and TRBJ1-3; possibly TRBD1 for D (6 bases). CDR1 MNHEY and CDR2 SVGAGI come from the germline V gene. Between the trimmed V and J ends, which lost 9 bases and 7 bases, there was a span of 10 bases. This CDR3 region has 11 residues. The CDR3 reads CASTGLNTIYF. The CDR3, as DNA: TGTGCCAGTACAGGGTTGAACACCATATATTTT.

This clonotype was seen more than once but under ten times. DNA of the CDR3: TGTGCCAGCAGTGAAGTCCGGGTAACCCAGTCACCCCTCCACTTT. Residues: CASSEVRVTQSPLHF. The V gene is TRBV2, the J gene TRBJ1-6; D unresolved. This CDR3 has 15 amino acids. Germline CDR1 is SNHLY and CDR2 is FYNNEI. V lost 1 base to trimming and J lost 10 bases, with 14 bases between them. Looking up the rest from reference TRBV2 and TRBJ1-6 gives the full variable domain: EPEVTQTPSHQVTQMGQEVILRCVPISNHLYFYWYRQILGQKVEFLVSFYNNEISEKSEIFDDQFSVERPDGSNFTLKIRSTKLEDSAMYFCASSEVRVTQSPLHFGNGTRLTVT.

This clonotype occurred a few times. This sequence joins TRBV10-3 and TRBJ1-1; D is uncertain. This CDR3 spans 13 amino acids. Trimming stripped 6 bases from V and 2 bases from J, with 10 bases between. Germline V gene data show CDR1 as ENHRY and CDR2 as SYGVKD. CDR3 loop: CAIRPDRNTEAFF. CDR3 nucleotides: TGTGCCATCAGACCCGACCGAAACACTGAAGCTTTCTTT.

This clonotype was counted only a few times. The CDR3 protein is CSVYRGINTEAFF. In nucleotides, the CDR3 is TGCAGCGTCTACAGGGGAATAAACACTGAAGCTTTCTTT. V is TRBV29-1 and J is TRBJ1-1; 7 nucleotides line up with TRBD1. Germline V gives CDR1 SQVTM, CDR2 ANQGSEA. The CDR3 runs 13 residues. The V segment lost 6 bases and the J segment 2 bases; nucleotides outside the gene matches: 6.

This clonotype showed up just a few times. The chain uses TRBV20-1 and TRBJ2-7; the D call may be TRBD1 or TRBD2 (5 bases each). Trimming took off 0 bases at V and 0 bases at J, with 12 bases between the two ends. CDR3 length: 15 amino acids. CDR1 is DFQATT, CDR2 SNEGSKA, per germline (reference sequence). The CDR3 nucleotides are TGCAGTGCTAGAGATAGCCCCGGGACCTCCTACGAGCAGTACTTC. Its translation is CSARDSPGTSYEQYF.

This clonotype was observed a few times. The rearrangement links TRBV29-1 to TRBJ2-1, with D unclear. Trimming removed 2 bases at V and 6 bases at J, with 11 bases between. This CDR3 is built from 13 residues. In germline, CDR1 is SQVTM, CDR2 ANQGSEA. The DNA of the CDR3 is TGCAGCGTTGAAAGAAGTCGGACCAATGAGCAGTTCTTC. It specifies CSVERSRTNEQFF.

This chain's CDR3 is CASRPSGGDEQYF. In DNA, the CDR3 is TGTGCCAGCAGACCCTCGGGGGGGGACGAGCAGTACTTC. V usage is TRBV12-3 or TRBV12-4 and J usage is TRBJ2-7; 8 bases map to TRBD2. V trimming: 6 bases; J trimming: 5 bases; junction bases outside the gene matches: 6. This CDR3 comprises 13 residues.

The chain couples TRBV5-8 to TRBJ1-2; 8 bases are a match to TRBD1. V lost 3 bases to trimming and J lost 7 bases; unmatched junction nucleotides: 11. Looked up from germline, CDR1 is SGHTS and CDR2 is YDEGEE. The CDR3 sequence is 15 residues long. This CDR3 reads CASSSPDRVVGGYTF. The CDR3 DNA sequence: TGTGCCAGCAGCTCACCGGACAGGGTAGTTGGTGGCTACACCTTC.

This clonotype was seen only a few times. This sequence joins TRBV6-2 or TRBV6-3 and TRBJ2-1, with a weak D call TRBD2 (5 bases). Trimming took 6 bases from V and 8 from J, leaving 23 bases between them. The CDR3 is 16 residues long. Germline loops: CDR1 MNHEY, CDR2 SVGEGT. The CDR3 DNA follows: TGTGCCAGCAGAAGACTATCCGGGGTGGTTTTGGATGAGCAGTTCTTC. Protein sequence: CASRRLSGVVLDEQFF.

The chain has TRBV20-1 and TRBJ2-5, with TRBD2 identical over 11 bases. Germline CDR1 reads DFQATT; CDR2 reads SNEGSKA (reference sequence). V was pared by 5 bases and J by 2 bases, with 4 bases of the junction left unmatched. The CDR3 length is 14 residues. The CDR3 sequence is CSAPSGGNQETQYF. CDR3 nucleotide sequence: TGCAGTGCTCCTAGCGGGGGGAATCAAGAGACCCAGTACTTC.

The sample holds one count of this clonotype. V is TRBV6-5 and J is TRBJ1-4, with D unclear. This CDR3 region has 13 residues. V was shortened by 0 bases and J by 8 bases, with 7 bases between the two germline ends. Per the germline V gene, CDR1 is MNHEY and CDR2 is SVGAGI. The CDR3 DNA is TGTGCCAGCAGTTACTCCTCGGGCGAAAAACTGTTTTTT. Translation gives CASSYSSGEKLFF.

V gene TRBV20-1 combines with J gene TRBJ1-1; maybe TRBD1 (5 bases). Trimming pared 4 bases from V and 1 base from J, leaving 19 bases between. The length of the CDR3 is 16 residues. Germline V gives CDR1 DFQATT, CDR2 SNEGSKA (reference sequence). The CDR3 region has the DNA TGCAGTGCTACTCACCGTGGGGCGGCAAAGAACACTGAAGCTTTCTTT. Protein product: CSATHRGAAKNTEAFF.

The rearrangement links TRBV27 to TRBJ1-5; D unresolved. This CDR3 is built from 13 residues. Germline V lookup: CDR1 MNHEY, CDR2 SMNVEV (reference sequence). V lost 3 bases, J lost 2 bases, and 5 bases lay in between. The CDR3 DNA reads TGTGCCAGCAGTTTCGTGGGCAATCAGCCCCAGCATTTT. Its protein is CASSFVGNQPQHF.

In nucleotides, the CDR3 is TGCGCCAGCAGCCAGGGTGGTCGGGCTAGCGGATTATACAATGAGCAGTTCTTC. Its translation is CASSQGGRASGLYNEQFF. The genes are TRBV4-1 and TRBJ2-1; 7 bases agree with TRBD2. Germline trimming cut 3 bases from V and 4 bases from J; bases unmatched to any gene: 15. From germline, CDR1 is MGHRA and CDR2 YSYEKL. There are 18 residues in the CDR3.

The chain joins TRBV12-3 or TRBV12-4 to TRBJ2-5; 13 nucleotides line up with TRBD2. The CDR3 covers 17 residues. V lost 3 bases, J lost 0 bases, and 4 bases stayed unmatched. DNA for the CDR3: TGTGCCAGCAGTTTCCTGGGACTAGCGGGGTACCAAGAGACCCAGTACTTC. Its protein product is CASSFLGLAGYQETQYF.

The chain joins TRBV27 to TRBJ2-7; D is possibly TRBD1 (5 bases). This CDR3 spans 14 amino acids. V was cut by 4 bases and J by 2 bases, with 12 bases left in between. CDR1 and CDR2 from the germline V gene are MNHEY and SMNVEV (reference sequence). The CDR3 DNA reads TGTGCCAGCAGTTGGGCAGGGCCCACCTACGAGCAGTACTTC. Amino acid sequence: CASSWAGPTYEQYF.

This clonotype appeared many times. This chain connects TRBV9 to TRBJ2-7; a weak D match, TRBD2 (5 bases). In germline, CDR1 is SGDLS, CDR2 YYNGEE. This CDR3 has 14 amino acids. The germline V and J ends were trimmed by 4 bases and 5 bases, with 16 bases remaining between them. The CDR3 DNA is TGTGCCAGCAGCCTAGGACTTCTAAGTCACGAGCAGTACTTC. Residues: CASSLGLLSHEQYF. The entire variable domain, with the rest obtained from reference TRBV9 and TRBJ2-7, is as follows: DSGVTQTPKHLITATGQRVTLRCSPRSGDLSVYWYQQSLDQGLQFLIQYYNGEERAKGNILERFSAQQFPDLHSELNLSSLELGDSALYFCASSLGLLSHEQYFGPGTRLTVT.

This clonotype was seen more than once but under ten times. The chain has TRBV25-1 and TRBJ2-7, with TRBD1 matching 8 bases. In germline, CDR1 is MGHDK, CDR2 SYGVNS. Trimming at V came to 3 bases and at J to 0 bases, leaving 4 bases not matched to a gene. The length of the CDR3 is 15 residues. For the CDR3, the DNA is TGTGCCAGCAGTGAGGAGACAGGGGACTCCTACGAGCAGTACTTC. The encoded protein is CASSEETGDSYEQYF.